Below, one TCR beta chain is given with its context. Its antigen is currently unknown. The treatment here: roughly 20 received Ad26.COV2.S at low or high dose, single or two shots; about 5 received placebo; per-sample allocation not given. Day 63 after the first vaccine or placebo injection was the time point for sampling. The data are from a study of Ad26.COV2.S vaccination and SARS-CoV-2 variants. Background on the study: Vaccine-arm donor from the placebo-controlled COV1001 Ad26.COV2.S trial. Ad26.COV2.S shots went into the muscle once or twice, 56 days apart.

Whole-study findings and limits: Vaccinated individuals (as opposed to placebo recipients) had higher spike-specific TCR breadth.

TCRdb keeps only in-frame clones here, not all; method: immunoSEQ multiplex PCR. The table records 350,000 to 600,000 clones, 80% to 90% of them present only once. The clonotype originates from a person between 18 and 59 years old who received the Ad26.COV2.S COVID-19 vaccine or a placebo. Material: peripheral blood, obtained in a trial of Ad26.COV2.S vaccine versus placebo.

The CDR3 spells CASSPRSGGRNYGYTF. DNA of the CDR3: TGTGCCAGCTCACCACGGTCTGGGGGGCGAAACTATGGCTACACCTTC. The V and J genes are TRBV18 and TRBJ1-2; D is perhaps TRBD1 (6 bases). Germline V gene sequence: CDR1 KGHSH, CDR2 LQKENI. V was clipped by 1 base and J by 2 bases, with 14 bases between them. The CDR3 spans 16 residues.